This T cell receptor beta chain was found in a study of CD8 T cells in ankylosing spondylitis. Germline V gene lookup returns CDR1 SEHNR and CDR2 FQNEAQ (reference sequence). V lost 5 bases to trimming and J lost 7 bases; unmatched junction nucleotides: 9. The CDR3 is 15 amino acids. Points on this clonotype: The antigen is undetermined.

One entry per CDR3 protein, called by TCRdb with MiXCR from the 5' RACE reads. Of about 180,000 distinct CDR3 sequences in the sample, roughly 10% were seen once. The study's findings and limits: Characteristic of ankylosing spondylitis blood, it appeared, was a TCR beta motif comprising eight highly homologous variants. Disease-linked clones reportedly showed significant enrichment in matched ankylosing spondylitis synovial fluid. In peripheral blood, disease-linked CD8+ clones occurred at relatively low frequencies.

The chain uses TRBV7-9 and TRBJ2-1; 9 bases agree with TRBD1. The clonotype originates from a female donor with ankylosing spondylitis or in good health (not recorded which). Sequenced material: blood, either unsorted or a sorted T cell fraction (not recorded which). CDR3 nucleotides: TGTGCCAGCAGCCCCGGGACAGGGACGCTGAATGAGCAGTTCTTC. It yields the protein CASSPGTGTLNEQFF.